Listed here is a single T cell receptor beta chain. This clonotype was observed a handful of times. Its cognate antigen has yet to be identified. Within one base of it there is no much larger clone, and no base qualities were kept. Receptor libraries were prepared by RACE. These reads were obtained on a NextSeq 500. During library preparation, unique molecular identifiers were attached to individual cDNA molecules so that TCRs could be counted quantitatively and reproducibly. From each blood RNA sample, both TCR alpha and TCR beta chains were sequenced. In the paper's pipeline: The median number of TCRs per sample was roughly 100,000, ranging from roughly 20,000 to 690,600. The Decombinator software suite was used to annotate the V, J and CDR3 of the TCR reads. For PS versus PT1 abundance plots, all samples were subsampled to the same number of TCRs (28,000). TCRs were defined as expanded if absent before sensitization and observed at least eight times at the 2-week time point. The public reads were reprocessed in TCRdb via fastp at Q25 and MiXCR, keeping in-frame beta chains. CDR3 protein duplicates are merged, each entry listing the most common genes and DNA. These V and J calls are TCRdb output, not the study's own analysis. Within this sample are 190,000 or so distinct CDR3 sequences, with under 25% of them counted one time only. The leading ten clones occupy 2% to 2.5% of the sample.

The CDR1 and CDR2 encoded by the germline V gene (reference sequence) are DFQATT and SNEGSKA. The trim is 0 bases for V and 1 base for J, with a gap of 11 bases between the germline ends. From the cysteine through the phenylalanine, the CDR3 covers 15 amino acids. Solely the CDR3 DNA is kept, with 45 bases framed from the first base. This sample is part of a study of human T cells and chemical hapten exposure (dated by TCRdb to the early 2020s). In the study overall: For sensitization, 2% DPC in acetone was applied to an approximately 2 cm by approximately 2 cm area of upper inner arm skin. Patients additionally received weekly therapeutic DPC doses to the scalp throughout the approximately 24-week study period. Patch testing was performed on the upper back with Finn chambers containing 0.01% DPC, and the patch tests were scored after 6 days according to International Contact Dermatitis Research Group standards. Most of the patients in the cohort were female, and the cohort covered alopecia areata with under or over 50% scalp involvement, alopecia totalis and alopecia universalis. Libraries were pooled for sequencing, and per-sample TCR yields varied mainly because of small differences in library volumes within the pool. In alopecia patients, the study followed how the peripheral blood TCR repertoire changed in vivo over primary and secondary sensitization to diphenylcyclopropenone (DPC), a hapten. Blood was sampled from patients pre-sensitization (week 0) and at 2, 6 and about 24 weeks after DPC sensitization. For TCR sequencing, blood came from 25 to 35 alopecia patients at anywhere from one to four time points (pre-sensitization, 2, 6 and 24 weeks).

The time point label for this specimen denotes: patch test 3, about 24 weeks after DPC sensitization. The sample's treatment or condition label, in plain terms: therapeutic diphenylcyclopropenone sensitization with weekly scalp DPC. At every patch-test visit, the blood draw took place before the patch test was put on. To be eligible, patients had to be aged 18 to 70, diagnosed with alopecia and judged suitable for DPC therapy, while pregnant patients were excluded. Total RNA was extracted from unfractionated whole blood that had been collected in Tempus Blood RNA tubes. What the research found in general, with its limitations: Because every patient had alopecia, a presumed autoimmune disease, the patients' immune response might differ from that of healthy individuals. DPC sensitization did not change how many TCRs were above 1 in 1000 frequency, and no evidence was found of alterations in global repertoire structure. A positive correlation was found between the number of PT1 expanded TCRs and patch test score, with significance reached at thresholds 8, 16 and 32 but not 4. Compared with pre-sensitization or healthy control sets, expanded TCRs formed significantly more large CDR3 similarity clusters, which is consistent with antigen-driven responses. After repeated subsampling, the strength of the expansion versus patch-test correlation and the threshold at which it became significant changed.

The TCR sequence derives from a woman aged 40 to 50 with alopecia areata. Some clones in this sample may be carry-over from other donors' samples. Sequencing was performed on whole blood, taken in connection with sensitization to the hapten diphenylcyclopropenone (DPC). The rearrangement joined TRBV20-1 to TRBJ2-3, with a weak D call of TRBD2 (5 bases match). The nucleotide sequence is TGCAGTGCTAGAGATCCCAGCGGACGCACAGATACGCAGTATTTT. This translates into CSARDPSGRTDTQYF.